This TCR beta chain was sequenced during a study of CD8+ T cells in alopecia areata. On the study more broadly: The percentage of affected scalp area served as the score of severity for treated patients.

Treatment: oral pan-JAK inhibitor, 5-10 mg twice daily. CD4+ and CD8+ T cells were sorted from PBMCs stained for CD3, CD4 and CD8. This clone appeared a few times. cDNA reverse transcribed from extracted RNA served as the sequencing template. Assay used: immunoSEQ multiplex PCR; TCRdb lists only in-frame clones, some missing. The table lists around 70,000 clones, 25% to 35% of them singletons. V was pared by 2 bases and J by 8 bases, with 9 bases of the junction left unmatched. Germline V gene data show CDR1 as GTSNPN and CDR2 as SVGIG (reference sequence). The CDR3 is made up of 15 amino acids. The chain employs TRBV30 and TRBJ2-1; 10 bases fit TRBD2. The sequenced sample was CD8+ T cells sorted from blood, obtained at week 4, from a patient treated with tofacitinib. This clonotype was sampled from a human donor with alopecia areata. The CDR3 bases are TGTGCCTGGAGTCCGGGACTAGCGAGAAGGGATGAGCAGTTCTTC. The encoded protein is CAWSPGLARRDEQFF.